Below, 19 T cell receptor beta chains from the same sample are listed, as sequenced in a study of T cell responses to AZD1222 COVID-19 vaccine. TCRdb's table, derived via immunoSEQ multiplex PCR, lists solely in-frame clones and lacks some. In the table there are around 100,000 clones, 91% of which are singletons. The sample was peripheral blood, taken on day 0 of AZD1222 vaccination. These receptors came from an adult in good health.

The chain has TRBV27 and TRBJ2-2; TRBD1 matches 9 bases. CDR3 length: 16 residues. V gave up 4 bases and J gave up 5 bases; unmatched junction bases: 8. Germline V gene data show CDR1 as MNHEY and CDR2 as SMNVEV (reference sequence). The CDR3 loop is CASSSSGTGRTGELFF. The CDR3 nucleotides read TGTGCCAGCAGTTCTTCCGGGACAGGGCGAACCGGGGAGCTGTTTTTT.

This chain links TRBV7-2 with TRBJ2-1; TRBD2 matches 16 bases. V shed 5 bases, J shed 8 bases, and the junction held 3 bases outside the gene matches. This CDR3 comprises 15 residues. Germline CDR1 reads SGHTA; CDR2 reads FQGNSA. This CDR3 reads CASSPGLAGGYEQFF. In nucleotides, the CDR3 is TGTGCCAGCAGCCCGGGACTAGCGGGAGGGTATGAGCAGTTCTTC.

This chain connects TRBV7-2 to TRBJ1-2; 7 nucleotides align to TRBD1. The germline CDR1 and CDR2 sequences are SGHTA and FQGNSA. The CDR3 totals 13 residues. J gave up 8 bases and V 5 bases, and 8 bases lay outside the gene matches. CDR3 region: CASSRDRAGGYTF. In nucleotides, the CDR3 is TGTGCCAGCAGCCGAGACAGGGCAGGGGGCTACACCTTC.

The chain combines TRBV27 with TRBJ2-2; TRBD1 matches at 9 bases. The germline gives CDR1 MNHEY, CDR2 SMNVEV (reference sequence). J gave up 8 bases and V 2 bases, and 3 bases lay outside the gene matches. The CDR3 has 14 residues. CDR3 sequence reads: CASSLGDRVGELFF. The DNA of the CDR3 is TGTGCCAGCAGTTTAGGGGACAGGGTGGGGGAGCTGTTTTTT.

This sequence joins TRBV28 and TRBJ1-1; D unresolved. The CDR3 runs 12 residues. Germline loops: CDR1 MDHEN, CDR2 SYDVKM. V lost 7 bases, J lost 2 bases, and 8 bases lay in between. CDR3 bases: TGTGCCAGCAATATACTAAACACTGAAGCTTTCTTT. It is translated as CASNILNTEAFF. The whole variable domain, filled in from reference TRBV28 and TRBJ1-1, reads DVKVTQSSRYLVKRTGEKVFLECVQDMDHENMFWYRQDPGLGLRLIYFSYDVKMKEKGDIPEGYSVSREKKERFSLILESASTNQTSMYLCASNILNTEAFFGQGTRLTVV.

The chain uses TRBV5-4 and TRBJ1-6, with D maybe TRBD1 (5 bases). Germline V gene data show CDR1 as SGHNT and CDR2 as YYREEE (reference sequence). Trimming stripped 0 bases from V and 6 bases from J, with 7 bases between. The CDR3 has 14 residues. The CDR3 sequence: CASSLGQSNSPLHF. In nucleotides, the CDR3 is TGTGCCAGCAGCTTGGGACAGTCTAATTCACCCCTCCACTTT.

This chain links TRBV27 with TRBJ1-1, with TRBD1 matching 7 bases. This CDR3 region has 16 residues. The junction had 18 bases not matched to a gene; V was cut back by 8 bases and J by 6 bases. Germline CDR1 and CDR2: MNHEY and SMNVEV (reference sequence). CDR3 loop: CASSEGGGRLYAEAFF. For the CDR3, the DNA is TGTGCCAGCTCAGAAGGGGGCGGGAGGCTTTACGCTGAAGCTTTCTTT.

J is TRBJ2-3 and V is TRBV9, with 8 bases that match TRBD2. V was pared by 1 base and J by 5 bases, with 9 bases of the junction left unmatched. The CDR3 spans 16 residues. The V gene's germline CDR1 is SGDLS and CDR2 YYNGEE. The CDR3 here is CASSVSGSPQVDTQYF. In nucleotides, the CDR3 is TGTGCCAGCAGCGTAAGCGGGAGCCCTCAGGTAGATACGCAGTATTTT.

This chain uses TRBV4-2 with TRBJ2-3, with D possibly matching TRBD1 (6 bases). V was clipped by 2 bases and J by 3 bases, with 15 bases between them. The germline gives CDR1 LGHNA, CDR2 YNFKEQ. The CDR3 runs 16 residues. The CDR3 reads CASSQHQGRETDTQYF. The CDR3, as DNA: TGTGCCAGCAGCCAACACCAGGGGCGTGAAACAGATACGCAGTATTTT.

The chain has TRBV7-2 and TRBJ1-1, with 7 nucleotides matching TRBD1. The ends lost 5 bases at V and 4 bases at J; junction bases unmatched: 7. Germline assignment: CDR1 SGHTA and CDR2 FQGNSA. The CDR3 covers 14 residues. CDR3 DNA sequence: TGTGCCAGCAGCGCCCAAGGGGGCCGCACTGAAGCTTTCTTT. It specifies CASSAQGGRTEAFF. Using reference TRBV7-2 and TRBJ1-1 for the parts outside the CDR3, the full variable domain is GAGVSQSPSNKVTEKGKDVELRCDPISGHTALYWYRQSLGQGLEFLIYFQGNSAPDKSGLPSDRFSAERTGGSVSTLTIQRTQQEDSAVYLCASSAQGGRTEAFFGQGTRLTVV.

The V and J genes are TRBV9 and TRBJ2-5; possibly TRBD2 for D (5 bases). CDR3 length equals 15 residues. Germline V gene data show CDR1 as SGDLS and CDR2 as YYNGEE. Trimming took off 0 bases at V and 5 bases at J, with 14 bases between the two ends. CDR3: CASSVAVTSKETQYF. CDR3 coding DNA: TGTGCCAGCAGCGTAGCCGTAACTAGTAAGGAGACCCAGTACTTC.

The table lists this clone with a count of one. V usage is TRBV7-3 and J usage is TRBJ1-1, with 7 bases fitting TRBD1. Germline V gene lookup returns CDR1 SGHTA and CDR2 FQGTGA. The CDR3 spans 16 residues. Germline trimming cut 2 bases from V and 2 bases from J; bases unmatched to any gene: 8. The DNA of the CDR3 is TGTGCCAGCAGCTTATTTCAGGCAGGGGGAAACACTGAAGCTTTCTTT. It encodes CASSLFQAGGNTEAFF.

The CDR3 DNA sequence: TGCGCCAGCAGCTCGACCGGGACAGGGGTCGCCGGGGAGCTGTTTTTT. Translation gives CASSSTGTGVAGELFF. The V and J genes are TRBV5-1 and TRBJ2-2; 10 bases fit TRBD1. J lost 6 bases, V lost 3 bases, and 8 bases had no gene match. The CDR3 length is 16 residues. From germline, CDR1 is SGHRS and CDR2 YFSETQ.

CDR3 nucleotide sequence: TGTGCCAGCAGCTTGGGAGGGGGCACAGATACGCAGTATTTT. Its translation is CASSLGGGTDTQYF. The J gene is TRBJ2-3, the V gene TRBV5-6, with D perhaps TRBD1 or TRBD2 (5 bases each). There are 14 residues in the CDR3. Between the trimmed V and J ends, which lost 0 bases and 1 base, there was a span of 6 bases. CDR1 is SGHDT, CDR2 YYEEEE, per germline.

The chain employs TRBV6-5 and TRBJ1-5; D gene uncertain. The CDR3 covers 13 residues. From germline, CDR1 is MNHEY and CDR2 SVGAGI. Deletions cut 5 bases from V and 5 bases from J, with 10 bases between. The CDR3 DNA sequence: TGTGCCAGCAGTAACAGTGCCCATCAGCCCCAGCATTTT. This encodes CASSNSAHQPQHF.

The CDR3 DNA is TGTGCCAGCAGCCCCGACCCCATCTCCTACGAGCAGTACTTC. Its translation is CASSPDPISYEQYF. The V gene is TRBV11-2, the J gene TRBJ2-7; no clear D. Germline V gives CDR1 SGHAT, CDR2 FQNNGV. V gave up 5 bases and J gave up 0 bases, with 11 bases separating them. This CDR3 contains 14 residues.

The V gene is TRBV18, the J gene TRBJ1-3, with a tentative D call TRBD1 (6 bases). Germline assignment: CDR1 KGHSH and CDR2 LQKENI. The V end lost 2 bases, the J end lost 5 bases, and 7 bases lay between the germline ends. The CDR3 loop spans 13 amino acids. In nucleotides, the CDR3 is TGTGCCAGCTCACCAGGACAGCGAAACACCATATATTTT. Protein: CASSPGQRNTIYF.

The genes are TRBV9 and TRBJ2-1; 9 nucleotides match TRBD2. Trimming at V came to 0 bases and at J to 4 bases, leaving 2 bases not matched to a gene. In germline, CDR1 is SGDLS, CDR2 YYNGEE. This CDR3 spans 15 amino acids. The CDR3 bases are TGTGCCAGCAGCGTAGGCCTAGCGGGATACAATGAGCAGTTCTTC. It yields the protein CASSVGLAGYNEQFF.

The chain employs TRBV7-2 and TRBJ2-1, with D possibly matching TRBD2 (6 bases). Per the germline V gene, CDR1 is SGHTA and CDR2 is FQGNSA. CDR3 length: 16 amino acids. Trimming took 1 base from V and 4 from J, leaving 14 bases between them. For the CDR3, the DNA is TGTGCCAGCAGCTTAGAACTTGCGGGAACGTACAATGAGCAGTTCTTC. Encoded protein: CASSLELAGTYNEQFF.